One sample yielded the 22 T cell receptor beta chains listed below, sequenced in a study of T cell repertoires in cytomegalovirus infection. MiXCR, applied by TCRdb to the reads, yields one record per CDR3 protein. The table shows 400,000 to 550,000 distinct CDR3 sequences, with 11% occurring only once. The specimen was PBMCs. These receptors all come from a human donor in good health (CMV status not recorded). Some clones in this sample may be carry-over from other donors' samples.

This clonotype was picked up many times. This rearrangement joins TRBV5-6 to TRBJ1-5; a possible D gene is TRBD1 (6 bases). The germline V and J ends were trimmed by 0 bases and 7 bases, with 11 bases remaining between them. Germline CDR1 is SGHDT and CDR2 is YYEEEE. The CDR3 extends over 14 amino acids. CDR3 in amino acids: CASSLGGLGQPQHF. The DNA of the CDR3 is TGTGCCAGCAGCTTGGGGGGGCTCGGACAGCCCCAGCATTTT.

The chain combines TRBV12-3 or TRBV12-4 with TRBJ2-5, with 7 bases matching TRBD1. This CDR3 contains 13 residues. The J segment lost 5 bases and the V segment lost 5 bases, leaving 5 bases of the junction unmatched. The CDR3 sequence: CASSTGVGETQYF. CDR3 in DNA: TGTGCCAGCAGTACAGGGGTTGGGGAGACCCAGTACTTC.

This clonotype was observed a single time. The V and J genes are TRBV28 and TRBJ2-7; the D gene is possibly TRBD2 (6 bases). Germline V gene sequence: CDR1 MDHEN, CDR2 SYDVKM. Trimming left V 4 bases short and J 5 bases short, with 18 bases between. There are 15 residues in the CDR3. The CDR3 loop is CASSYYRGVGDEQYF. The DNA of the CDR3 is TGTGCCAGCAGTTATTACCGCGGGGTTGGGGACGAGCAGTACTTC.

The table lists this clonotype with many counts. The chain uses TRBV23-1 and TRBJ1-1, with D possibly being TRBD1 (5 bases). TRBV23-1 is designated an ORF whose function remains uncertain. Trimming stripped 8 bases from V and 0 bases from J, with 19 bases between. The CDR3 length is 16 residues. This CDR3 is CASALLREGMNTEAFF. CDR3 sequence (DNA): TGCGCCAGCGCCTTACTCCGGGAGGGGATGAACACTGAAGCTTTCTTT.

In its sample, this clonotype was seen many times. The chain has TRBV12-3 or TRBV12-4 and TRBJ1-5; D call uncertain. This CDR3 contains 13 residues. Trimming removed 3 bases at V and 5 bases at J, with 8 bases between. CDR3 sequence: CASSFGWDQPQHF. The CDR3 DNA sequence: TGTGCCAGCAGTTTTGGGTGGGATCAGCCCCAGCATTTT.

The chain carries TRBV29-1 and TRBJ2-3; a weak D match, TRBD2 (6 bases). V shed 4 bases and J shed 2 bases, with 10 bases lying between them. The germline V gene has CDR1 SQVTM and CDR2 ANQGSEA. The CDR3 runs 13 residues. The CDR3 sequence is CSVVGRVTDTQYF. The CDR3 bases are TGCAGCGTTGTCGGGAGAGTCACAGATACGCAGTATTTT.

At least ten counts were recorded for this clonotype. The chain carries TRBV3-1 and TRBJ2-1, with D tentatively TRBD1 (5 bases). The CDR3 has 13 amino acids. Trimming left V 2 bases short and J 10 bases short, with 12 bases between. Per the germline V gene, CDR1 is LGHDT and CDR2 is YNNKEL (reference sequence). CDR3 protein: CASSQSGSREQFF. CDR3 nucleotides: TGTGCCAGCAGCCAATCAGGGTCTAGAGAGCAGTTCTTC.

This clonotype was seen a few times. V and J are TRBV6-5 and TRBJ2-7, with a possible D match to TRBD1 (6 bases). There are 13 residues in the CDR3. Germline CDR1 MNHEY, CDR2 SVGAGI. Trimming left V 6 bases short and J 7 bases short, with 16 bases between. The CDR3 sequence is CASRSTGSGEQYF. The CDR3, as DNA: TGTGCCAGCAGGAGCACAGGGTCTGGGGAGCAGTACTTC.

This clonotype was detected many times. The chain carries TRBV12-3 or TRBV12-4 and TRBJ2-3, with D perhaps TRBD2 (5 bases). Trimming shortened V by 7 bases and J by 1 base, and 12 bases separated the two germline ends. CDR3 length equals 14 residues. As DNA, the CDR3 is TGTGCCAGCACCCCGGACTTCCGCACAGATACGCAGTATTTT. Protein: CASTPDFRTDTQYF.

This clonotype was detected many times. This chain uses TRBV12-3 or TRBV12-4 with TRBJ1-1; unclear D gene. The V end lost 4 bases, the J end lost 1 base, and 10 bases lay between the germline ends. The CDR3 is made up of 14 amino acids. CDR3 sequence (DNA): TGTGCCAGCAGTTCCTCGGGGAAGAACACTGAAGCTTTCTTT. It specifies CASSSSGKNTEAFF.

In this sample, this clonotype turned up a few times. The chain couples TRBV2 to TRBJ2-7; TRBD2 agrees at 11 bases. The V gene end was trimmed by 4 bases and the J gene end by 0 bases; junction bases not matched to a gene: 5. CDR1 is SNHLY and CDR2 is FYNNEI in the germline V gene. This CDR3 has 16 amino acids. DNA for the CDR3: TGTGCCAGCAGTGGGGGTACTAGCGGGAGCTCCTACGAGCAGTACTTC. This translates into CASSGGTSGSSYEQYF. Drawing the rest from reference TRBV2 and TRBJ2-7, the complete variable domain is EPEVTQTPSHQVTQMGQEVILRCVPISNHLYFYWYRQILGQKVEFLVSFYNNEISEKSEIFDDQFSVERPDGSNFTLKIRSTKLEDSAMYFCASSGGTSGSSYEQYFGPGTRLTVT.

This clonotype has just one count. The chain couples TRBV4-1 to TRBJ1-4; TRBD1 aligns across 7 bases. The length of the CDR3 is 17 residues. Germline CDR1 reads MGHRA; CDR2 reads YSYEKL. V trimming: 4 bases; J trimming: 0 bases; junction bases outside the gene matches: 8. The CDR3 DNA reads as TGCGCCAGCAGCCGCGGGACAGAGGGTGCAACTAATGAAAAACTGTTTTTT. It translates to CASSRGTEGATNEKLFF.

This clonotype was picked up many times. The rearrangement uses TRBV4-1 and TRBJ2-2; D is unclear. The V end lost 0 bases, the J end lost 3 bases, and 5 bases lay between the germline ends. The CDR3 covers 14 residues. Germline lookup yields CDR1 MGHRA and CDR2 YSYEKL. CDR3 nucleotides: TGCGCCAGCAGCCAAGATTCTGACACCGGGGAGCTGTTTTTT. It codes for CASSQDSDTGELFF.

Many counts were recorded for this clonotype. The V gene is TRBV11-1, the J gene TRBJ2-2; D call uncertain. Trimming cost V 4 bases and J 4 bases, with 25 bases left between them. The CDR3 length is 19 residues. Per germline, CDR1 SGHAT and CDR2 FQDESV (reference sequence). This CDR3 is CASSSRPRQPRLGTGELFF. The CDR3 DNA follows: TGTGCCAGCAGCTCCCGCCCAAGGCAGCCAAGATTGGGCACCGGGGAGCTGTTTTTT.

This clonotype was observed many times. The chain recombines TRBV12-3 or TRBV12-4 with TRBJ2-1; D is undetermined. The V end lost 7 bases, the J end lost 8 bases, and 12 bases lay between the germline ends. The CDR3 contains 12 residues. The CDR3 coding sequence is TGTGCCAGCAAGGGCTTCGGCGATGAGCAGTTCTTC. Protein sequence: CASKGFGDEQFF.

This clonotype came up many times. This rearrangement joins TRBV5-4 to TRBJ2-1, with D perhaps matching TRBD2 (6 bases). The CDR3 has 16 residues. Germline V gene data show CDR1 as SGHNT and CDR2 as YYREEE (reference sequence). Trimming removed 5 bases at V and 1 base at J, with 16 bases between. CDR3 coding DNA: TGTGCCAGCAGGCCATTAGCGGCGGGGTCCTACAATGAGCAGTTCTTC. This gives the protein CASRPLAAGSYNEQFF.

This clonotype was found many times. The rearrangement joins TRBV10-3 to TRBJ2-3, with TRBD2 identical over 7 bases. The trim removed 4 bases at V and 0 bases at J, leaving 4 bases unmatched. The CDR3 is 15 residues long. The germline CDR1 and CDR2 sequences are ENHRY and SYGVKD. The CDR3 loop is CAISVERESTDTQYF. CDR3 DNA: TGTGCCATCAGTGTGGAGCGGGAAAGCACAGATACGCAGTATTTT.

This clonotype was picked up many times. The chain couples TRBV7-8 to TRBJ1-6; 9 bases fit TRBD1. The CDR3 consists of 14 residues. V shed 4 bases and J 7 bases; nucleotides not matched to a gene: 2. The germline CDR1 and CDR2 sequences are SGHVS and FQNEAQ. Written as DNA, the CDR3 is TGTGCCAGCAGCTCGGGACAGGGAAATTCACCCCTCCACTTT. Protein sequence: CASSSGQGNSPLHF.

This clonotype was seen repeatedly, ten times or more. The rearrangement joins TRBV28 to TRBJ2-3; the D is unclear. The germline V gene encodes CDR1 MDHEN and CDR2 SYDVKM. CDR3 size: 16 residues. Deletions cut 5 bases from V and 5 bases from J, with 20 bases between. CDR3 nucleotide sequence: TGTGCCAGCAGTGAGGCTGTGGTCCAGATGGAAGATACGCAGTATTTT. This codes for CASSEAVVQMEDTQYF. The whole variable domain, remainder taken from reference TRBV28 and TRBJ2-3, is DVKVTQSSRYLVKRTGEKVFLECVQDMDHENMFWYRQDPGLGLRLIYFSYDVKMKEKGDIPEGYSVSREKKERFSLILESASTNQTSMYLCASSEAVVQMEDTQYFGPGTRLTVL.

This clonotype was observed at least ten times. The V and J genes are TRBV7-9 and TRBJ2-3, with D perhaps matching TRBD1 (5 bases). The length of the CDR3 is 18 residues. V dropped 5 bases and J dropped 3 bases, with 24 bases sitting between them. Germline values: CDR1 SEHNR, CDR2 FQNEAQ (reference sequence). The CDR3, as DNA: TGTGCCAGCAGCCCGGGTCCAGCAGGGTACTGGGGAACAGATACGCAGTATTTT. This gives the protein CASSPGPAGYWGTDTQYF.

V is TRBV29-1 and J is TRBJ1-1; D is possibly TRBD1 (5 bases). The germline V gene encodes CDR1 SQVTM and CDR2 ANQGSEA. Trimming cost V 4 bases and J 6 bases, with 18 bases left between them. The CDR3 is 14 residues long. The CDR3 nucleotides are TGCAGCGTTGGCAGGGCCGGGGGAGTCGCTGAAGCTTTCTTT. The encoded protein is CSVGRAGGVAEAFF. The full variable domain, completed using reference TRBV29-1 and TRBJ1-1, is SAVISQKPSRDICQRGTSLTIQCQVDSQVTMMFWYRQQPGQSLTLIATANQGSEATYESGFVIDKFPISRPNLTFSTLTVSNMSPEDSSIYLCSVGRAGGVAEAFFGQGTRLTVV.

This clonotype has only a few counts. V usage is TRBV7-9 and J usage is TRBJ1-3; D is undetermined. This CDR3 is 17 amino acids long. Trimming took 4 bases from V and 0 from J, leaving 16 bases between them. Germline values: CDR1 SEHNR, CDR2 FQNEAQ (reference sequence). CDR3 amino acids: CASSSTMVVNSGNTIYF. CDR3 coding DNA: TGTGCCAGCAGCTCCACGATGGTGGTGAACTCTGGAAACACCATATATTTT.